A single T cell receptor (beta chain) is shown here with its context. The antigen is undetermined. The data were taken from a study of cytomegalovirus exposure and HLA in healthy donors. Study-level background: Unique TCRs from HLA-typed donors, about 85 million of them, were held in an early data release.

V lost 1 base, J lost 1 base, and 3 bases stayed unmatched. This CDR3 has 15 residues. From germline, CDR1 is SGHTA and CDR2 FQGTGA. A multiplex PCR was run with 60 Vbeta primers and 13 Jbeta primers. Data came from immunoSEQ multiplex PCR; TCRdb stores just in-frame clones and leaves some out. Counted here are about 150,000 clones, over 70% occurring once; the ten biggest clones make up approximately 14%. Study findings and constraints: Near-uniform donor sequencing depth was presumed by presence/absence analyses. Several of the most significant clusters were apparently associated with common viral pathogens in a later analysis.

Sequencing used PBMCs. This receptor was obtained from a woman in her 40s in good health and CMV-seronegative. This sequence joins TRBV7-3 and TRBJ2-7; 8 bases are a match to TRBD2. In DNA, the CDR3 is TGTGCCAGCAGCTTAAACGGGGGGGAGTCCTACGAGCAGTACTTC. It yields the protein CASSLNGGESYEQYF.